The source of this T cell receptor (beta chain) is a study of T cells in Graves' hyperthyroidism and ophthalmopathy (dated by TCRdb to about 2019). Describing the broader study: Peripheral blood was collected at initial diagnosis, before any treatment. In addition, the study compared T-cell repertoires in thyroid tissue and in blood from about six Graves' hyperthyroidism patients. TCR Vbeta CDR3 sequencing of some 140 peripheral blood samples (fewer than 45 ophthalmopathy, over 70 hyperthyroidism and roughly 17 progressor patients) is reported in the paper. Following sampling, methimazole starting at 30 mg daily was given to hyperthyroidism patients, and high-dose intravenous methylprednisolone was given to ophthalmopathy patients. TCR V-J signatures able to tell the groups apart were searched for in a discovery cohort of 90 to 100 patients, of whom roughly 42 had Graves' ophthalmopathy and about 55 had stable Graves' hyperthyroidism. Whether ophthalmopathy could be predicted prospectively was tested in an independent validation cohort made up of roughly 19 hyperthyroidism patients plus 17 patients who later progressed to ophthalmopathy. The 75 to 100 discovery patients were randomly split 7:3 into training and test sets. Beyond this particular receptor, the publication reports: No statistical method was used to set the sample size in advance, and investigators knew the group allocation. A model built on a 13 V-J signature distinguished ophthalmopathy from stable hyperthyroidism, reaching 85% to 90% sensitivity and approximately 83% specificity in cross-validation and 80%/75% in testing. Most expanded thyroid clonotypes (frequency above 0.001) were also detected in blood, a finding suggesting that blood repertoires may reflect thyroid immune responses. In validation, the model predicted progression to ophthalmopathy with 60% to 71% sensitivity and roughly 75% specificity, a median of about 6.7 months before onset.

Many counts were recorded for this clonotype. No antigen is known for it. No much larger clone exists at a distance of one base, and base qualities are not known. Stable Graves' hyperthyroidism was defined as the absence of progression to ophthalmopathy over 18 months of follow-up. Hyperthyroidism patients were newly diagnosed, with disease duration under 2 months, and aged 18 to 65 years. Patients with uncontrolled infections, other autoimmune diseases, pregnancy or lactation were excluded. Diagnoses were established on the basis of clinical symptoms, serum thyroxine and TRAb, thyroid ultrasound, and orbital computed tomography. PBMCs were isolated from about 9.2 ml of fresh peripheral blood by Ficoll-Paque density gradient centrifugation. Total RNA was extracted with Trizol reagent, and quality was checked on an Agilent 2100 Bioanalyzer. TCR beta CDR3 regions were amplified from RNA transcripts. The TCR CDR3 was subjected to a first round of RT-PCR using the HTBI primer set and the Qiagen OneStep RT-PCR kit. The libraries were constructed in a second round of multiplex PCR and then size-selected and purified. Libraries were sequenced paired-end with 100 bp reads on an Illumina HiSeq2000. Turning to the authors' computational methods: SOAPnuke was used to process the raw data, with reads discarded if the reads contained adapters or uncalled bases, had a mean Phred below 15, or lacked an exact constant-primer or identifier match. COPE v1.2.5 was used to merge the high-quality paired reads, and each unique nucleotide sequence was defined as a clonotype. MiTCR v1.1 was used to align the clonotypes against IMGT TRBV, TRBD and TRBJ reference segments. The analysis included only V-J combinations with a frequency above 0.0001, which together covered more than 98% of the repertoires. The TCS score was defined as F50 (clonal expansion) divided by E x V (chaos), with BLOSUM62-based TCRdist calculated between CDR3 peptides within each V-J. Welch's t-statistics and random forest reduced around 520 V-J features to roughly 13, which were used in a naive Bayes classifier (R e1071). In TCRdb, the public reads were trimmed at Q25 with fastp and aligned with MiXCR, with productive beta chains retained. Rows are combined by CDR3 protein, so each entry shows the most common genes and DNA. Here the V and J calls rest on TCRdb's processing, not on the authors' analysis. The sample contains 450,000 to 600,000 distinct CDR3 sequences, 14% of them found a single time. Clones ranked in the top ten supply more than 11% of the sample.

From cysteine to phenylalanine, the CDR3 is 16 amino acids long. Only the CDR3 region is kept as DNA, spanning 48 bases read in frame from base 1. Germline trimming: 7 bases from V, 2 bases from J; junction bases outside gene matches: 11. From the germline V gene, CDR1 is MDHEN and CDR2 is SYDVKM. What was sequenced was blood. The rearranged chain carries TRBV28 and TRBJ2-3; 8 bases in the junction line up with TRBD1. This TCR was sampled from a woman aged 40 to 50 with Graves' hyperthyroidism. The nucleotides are TGTGCCAGCACCTCTTTTAAGACAGGGGACACAGATACGCAGTATTTT. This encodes CASTSFKTGDTDTQYF.